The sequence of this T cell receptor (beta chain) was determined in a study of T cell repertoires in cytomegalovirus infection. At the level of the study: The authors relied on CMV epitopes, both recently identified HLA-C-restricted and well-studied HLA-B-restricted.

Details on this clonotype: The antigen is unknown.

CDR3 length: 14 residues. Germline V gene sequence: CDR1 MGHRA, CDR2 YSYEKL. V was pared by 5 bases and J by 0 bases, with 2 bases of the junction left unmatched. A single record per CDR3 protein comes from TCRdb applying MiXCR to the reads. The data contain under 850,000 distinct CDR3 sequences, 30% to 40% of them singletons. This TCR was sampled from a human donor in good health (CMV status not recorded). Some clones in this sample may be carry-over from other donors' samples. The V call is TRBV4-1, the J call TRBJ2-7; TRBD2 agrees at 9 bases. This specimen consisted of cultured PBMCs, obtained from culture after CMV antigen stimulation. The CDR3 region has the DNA TGCGCCAGCAGCTCTAGCGGGAACTCCTACGAGCAGTACTTC. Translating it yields CASSSSGNSYEQYF.